This record covers a single T cell receptor beta chain. Its antigen remains unknown. Repertoires were generated with immunoSEQ multiplex PCR, while TCRdb's copy carries only in-frame clones and drops some. The sample records around 100,000 clones, 90% being singletons. The sample is drawn from a study of OX40 agonist ivuxolimab in advanced cancers. Study overall: Ivuxolimab is a fully human IgG2 antibody that activates OX40 (CD134). Dose-escalation subjects each had hepatocellular carcinoma, melanoma, renal cell or head and neck cancer.

This CDR3 spans 17 amino acids. The V gene end was trimmed by 2 bases and the J gene end by 5 bases; junction bases not matched to a gene: 8. Germline loops: CDR1 MNHEY, CDR2 SMNVEV (reference sequence). Study-level findings and limits: Among the lowest peripheral clonal expansion occurred in 0.1-3.0 mg/kg partial responders.

The chain links TRBV27 to TRBJ2-2; TRBD2 matches 10 bases. The starting material was CD4+ or CD8+ T cells sorted from blood, obtained in a trial of the OX40 agonist ivuxolimab. The source of this sequence is an adult with an advanced solid tumor such as melanoma, head and neck, liver or kidney cancer. CDR3: CASSLRLAGVYTGELFF. CDR3 nucleotides: TGTGCCAGCAGTTTACGGCTAGCGGGAGTCTATACCGGGGAGCTGTTTTTT.